This note documents a single TCR beta chain sequence. The data stem from a study of blood T cell repertoires in COVID-19. Trimming removed 0 bases from V and 1 base from J, with 18 bases in between. CDR1 and CDR2 (germline): MNHNS, SASEGT. The CDR3 consists of 18 residues. Some clones are missing from TCRdb's copy, which holds only in-frame ones; the method was immunoSEQ multiplex PCR. Among about 62,000 clones listed, more than 75% were seen once. The genes are TRBV6-1 and TRBJ1-2; the D gene is possibly TRBD1 (5 bases). The sequenced sample was peripheral blood. The origin of this receptor is a human donor in a cohort sampled during active COVID-19. The CDR3 sequence is CASSEAPPFRRVNYGYTF. The CDR3 DNA follows: TGTGCCAGCAGTGAAGCCCCCCCTTTCCGCAGGGTTAACTATGGCTACACCTTC.